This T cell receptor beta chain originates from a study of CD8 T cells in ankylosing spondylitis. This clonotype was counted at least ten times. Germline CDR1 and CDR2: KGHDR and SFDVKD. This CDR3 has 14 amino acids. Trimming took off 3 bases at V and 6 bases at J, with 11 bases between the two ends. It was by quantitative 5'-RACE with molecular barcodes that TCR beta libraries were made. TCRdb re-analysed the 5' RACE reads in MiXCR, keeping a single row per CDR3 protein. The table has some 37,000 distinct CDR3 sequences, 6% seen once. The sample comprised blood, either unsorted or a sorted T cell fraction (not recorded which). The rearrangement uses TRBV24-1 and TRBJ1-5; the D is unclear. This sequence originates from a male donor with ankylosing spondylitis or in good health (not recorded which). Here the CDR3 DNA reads TGTGCCACCAGTGATCGGCCGGGGATTCAGCCCCAGCATTTT. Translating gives CATSDRPGIQPQHF.